The present T cell receptor beta chain was sequenced within a study of T cell repertoires in cytomegalovirus infection. This clonotype was recorded many times. Antigen unknown. MiXCR was run by TCRdb on the reads, yielding one entry per CDR3 protein. The sample includes approximately 910,000 distinct CDR3 sequences, around 32% of them seen just once. After removal of 1 base from V and 0 bases from J, the junction contained 10 bases not matched to a gene. The CDR3 covers 19 residues. Germline V CDR1 and CDR2: SGHVS, FNYEAQ. The receptor's source is a human donor in good health (CMV status not recorded). Some clones in this sample may be carry-over from other donors' samples. The V call is TRBV7-6, the J call TRBJ2-5, with 11 bases lining up with TRBD2. Sequencing was performed on cultured CD8+ T cells from PBMCs, taken from culture after CMV antigen stimulation. CDR3 region: CASSLVPLAGGKYQETQYF. In nucleotides, the CDR3 is TGTGCCAGCAGCTTAGTCCCGCTAGCGGGGGGCAAGTACCAAGAGACCCAGTACTTC. The full variable domain, its missing parts supplied by reference TRBV7-6 and TRBJ2-5, is GAGVSQSPRYKVTKRGQDVALRCDPISGHVSLYWYRQALGQGPEFLTYFNYEAQQDKSGLPNDRFSAERPEGSISTLTIQRTEQRDSAMYRCASSLVPLAGGKYQETQYFGPGTRLLVL.